A selection of T cell receptor beta chains follows, all from one sample in a study of T cells in Graves' hyperthyroidism and ophthalmopathy. One entry per CDR3 protein, called by TCRdb with MiXCR from the multiplex PCR reads. The repertoire holds hundreds of thousands of distinct CDR3 sequences, roughly an eighth seen once, with 25% to 30% in the top ten. Sequencing used blood. These receptors were taken from a man aged 50 to 60 with Graves' ophthalmopathy. Each CDR3 is given with its conserved first and last residue. D genes are given only for firm matches. Expanded clones get a size class; other rows say once, few or many, or leave the size out.

D	size	V	length	J	CDR3	DNA
TRBD2	many	TRBV6-2/TRBV6-3	14	TRBJ2-1	CASVETLAGGGQFF	TGTGCCAGCGTAGAGACACTAGCGGGAGGGGGGCAGTTCTTC
-	many	TRBV20-1	15	TRBJ2-1	CSARDAGRGDNEQFF	TGCAGTGCTAGAGATGCAGGGAGAGGGGACAATGAGCAGTTCTTC
-	few	TRBV5-5	13	TRBJ1-4	CASSLAVHEKLFF	TGTGCCAGCAGCTTGGCTGTTCATGAAAAACTGTTTTTT
TRBD2	many	TRBV11-2	17	TRBJ2-7	CASSLDRSGGTFYEQYF	TGTGCCAGCAGCTTAGATCGGTCGGGAGGGACCTTTTACGAGCAGTACTTC
TRBD2	many	TRBV11-2	17	TRBJ2-7	CASSLVSSGIQFFEQYF	TGTGCCAGCAGCTTAGTCTCTAGCGGGATTCAATTTTTCGAGCAGTACTTC
-	many	TRBV28	12	TRBJ1-1	CASSPQGAGAFF	TGTGCCAGCAGTCCACAGGGAGCCGGAGCTTTCTTT
-	many	TRBV7-9	14	TRBJ1-1	CASSFRTVNTEAFF	TGTGCCAGCAGCTTTAGGACAGTGAACACTGAAGCTTTCTTT
TRBD2	few	TRBV28	14	TRBJ2-2	CASRLAGDRGELFF	TGTGCCAGCAGACTAGCGGGAGACAGGGGGGAGCTGTTTTTT
-	many	TRBV20-1	12	TRBJ2-7	CSARKGHDEQYF	TGCAGTGCTAGAAAAGGTCACGACGAGCAGTACTTC
TRBD1	-	TRBV24-1	13	TRBJ2-4	CATEGQGTNIQYF	TGTGCCACCGAGGGACAGGGCACAAACATTCAGTACTTC
-	many	TRBV30	13	TRBJ2-2	CAWSEPLAGELFF	TGTGCCTGGAGTGAGCCGCTTGCCGGGGAGCTGTTTTTT
-	many	TRBV5-6	15	TRBJ2-1	CASSLGLAGWGEQFF	TGTGCCAGCAGCTTGGGGCTAGCTGGCTGGGGTGAGCAGTTCTTC
TRBD2	few	TRBV7-9	18	TRBJ2-6	CASSLTSGPNSGANVLTF	TGTGCCAGCAGCTTAACTAGCGGGCCCAACTCTGGGGCCAACGTCCTGACTTTC
-	many	TRBV20-1	14	TRBJ2-5	CSARSRLFGETQYF	TGCAGTGCTAGATCCCGACTGTTCGGCGAGACCCAGTACTTC
-	once	TRBV19	14	TRBJ1-1	CASSIYGQNTEAFF	TGTGCCAGTAGTATATACGGACAGAACACTGAAGCTTTCTTT
-	few	TRBV3-1	11	TRBJ1-4	CASSQDGELFF	TGTGCCAGCAGCCAAGACGGGGAACTGTTTTTT
TRBD2	many	TRBV7-6	15	TRBJ2-1	CASSWTSGRDNEQFF	TGTGCCAGCAGCTGGACTAGCGGGAGGGACAATGAGCAGTTCTTC
TRBD2	many	TRBV13	17	TRBJ2-2	CASSSNEGLADTGELFF	TGTGCCAGCAGCTCAAACGAGGGACTAGCGGACACCGGGGAGCTGTTTTTT
-	-	TRBV27	14	TRBJ1-2	CASSLKLGAYGYTF	TGTGCCAGCAGTCTGAAGTTGGGGGCCTACGGCTACACCTTC
TRBD2	-	TRBV19	15	TRBJ2-7	CASSAQTSGAYEQYF	TGTGCCAGTAGTGCACAGACTAGCGGAGCCTACGAGCAGTACTTC
TRBD2	-	TRBV5-1	16	TRBJ2-2	CASSLDGLAGAGELFF	TGCGCCAGCAGCTTAGACGGACTAGCGGGAGCCGGGGAGCTGTTTTTT
TRBD2	many	TRBV27	14	TRBJ2-1	CASSFGGSGDEQFF	TGTGCCAGCAGTTTCGGCGGGAGTGGGGATGAGCAGTTCTTC
-	-	TRBV5-1	14	TRBJ2-2	CASSEEKPLGELFF	TGCGCCAGCAGCGAAGAGAAACCCCTCGGGGAGCTGTTTTTT
-	many	TRBV5-1	15	TRBJ2-2	CASRYVETNTGELFF	TGCGCCAGCAGATATGTTGAGACGAACACCGGGGAGCTGTTTTTT
-	-	TRBV9	12	TRBJ1-4	CASSVGEGKLFF	TGTGCCAGCAGCGTAGGGGAGGGAAAACTGTTTTTT
-	few	TRBV14	16	TRBJ2-2	CASSHEGRRNTGELFF	TGTGCCAGCAGCCACGAGGGACGGAGGAACACCGGGGAGCTGTTTTTT
TRBD1	many	TRBV2	16	TRBJ1-2	CASSNRGRVRNYGYTF	TGTGCCAGCAGTAACAGGGGAAGGGTGAGAAACTATGGCTACACCTTC
-	-	TRBV10-2	15	TRBJ1-3	CTSSDSGTYENTIYF	TGCACCAGCAGTGACTCCGGGACATACGAAAACACCATATATTTT
-	many	TRBV14	14	TRBJ2-5	CASSLSGRWETQYF	TGTGCCAGCAGCCTCAGCGGAAGATGGGAGACCCAGTACTTC
TRBD2	many	TRBV20-1	16	TRBJ2-7	CSARVADSGSSYEQYF	TGCAGTGCTAGAGTTGCCGACAGCGGGAGCTCCTACGAGCAGTACTTC
-	many	TRBV28	15	TRBJ1-4	CASRGSSDFNEKLFF	TGTGCCAGCAGGGGAAGTTCGGACTTTAATGAAAAACTGTTTTTT
TRBD1	many	TRBV12-5	19	TRBJ2-7	CASGLVRNIKRTGSYEQYF	TGTGCTAGTGGTTTGGTAAGGAATATAAAACGGACAGGGAGCTACGAGCAGTACTTC
-	many	TRBV5-1	14	TRBJ1-5	CASSLLAGVQPQHF	TGCGCCAGCAGCTTGCTGGCCGGGGTTCAGCCCCAGCATTTT
TRBD1	-	TRBV10-1	14	TRBJ2-7	CASKKGQGPYEQYF	TGCGCCAGCAAAAAGGGACAGGGCCCATACGAGCAGTACTTC
TRBD1	many	TRBV2	13	TRBJ1-2	CASQGAPLSGYTF	TGTGCCAGCCAGGGGGCGCCCCTATCTGGCTACACCTTC
TRBD2	-	TRBV29-1	14	TRBJ2-1	CSPRLATGVNEQFF	TGCAGCCCTAGACTAGCCACAGGAGTGAATGAGCAGTTCTTC
TRBD1	many	TRBV30	13	TRBJ1-1	CAWTGQPNTEAFF	TGTGCCTGGACGGGACAGCCGAACACTGAAGCTTTCTTT
-	many	TRBV11-3	13	TRBJ1-1	CASSLAMNTEAFF	TGTGCCAGCAGCTTAGCAATGAACACTGAAGCTTTCTTT
TRBD1	many	TRBV2	13	TRBJ1-1	CASSRGRTTEAFF	TGTGCCAGCAGTAGGGGGCGGACCACTGAAGCTTTCTTT
-	-	TRBV14	13	TRBJ1-6	CASSSKGNSPLHF	TGTGCCAGCAGCTCAAAAGGCAATTCACCCCTCCACTTT